The sequence of this TCR beta chain was determined in a study of blood T cell repertoires in COVID-19. Study in general: The United States, Italy and Spain provided the acute and convalescent COVID-19 samples. PBMCs, B-cell-depleted T cells, or T cells were the source of the cDNA or gDNA that made up the material.

CDR1 is MNHEY, CDR2 SVGEGT, per germline. The V gene lost 7 bases and the J gene lost 3 bases, with 19 bases spanning the gap. CDR3 length equals 15 residues. Original processing methods: Estimation of nucleated cell counts relied on the amplification of reference gene primers. Assay: immunoSEQ multiplex PCR; the TCRdb copy retains only in-frame clones and omits some. Clone size and the V and J calls come from that table; the DNA yielded D and trimming. Altogether 150,000 to 200,000 clones are present, around 80% being singletons, with the ten largest covering roughly a fifth. The TCR sequence derives from a woman in her 70s who had recovered from COVID-19. Sequencing used peripheral blood. The V gene is TRBV6-2 or TRBV6-3, the J gene TRBJ2-7, with TRBD1 as a possible D gene (6 bases). As DNA, the CDR3 is TGTGCCAGCACCCCACGCCGACAGGCCTACTACGAGCAGTACTTC. Encoded protein: CASTPRRQAYYEQYF.